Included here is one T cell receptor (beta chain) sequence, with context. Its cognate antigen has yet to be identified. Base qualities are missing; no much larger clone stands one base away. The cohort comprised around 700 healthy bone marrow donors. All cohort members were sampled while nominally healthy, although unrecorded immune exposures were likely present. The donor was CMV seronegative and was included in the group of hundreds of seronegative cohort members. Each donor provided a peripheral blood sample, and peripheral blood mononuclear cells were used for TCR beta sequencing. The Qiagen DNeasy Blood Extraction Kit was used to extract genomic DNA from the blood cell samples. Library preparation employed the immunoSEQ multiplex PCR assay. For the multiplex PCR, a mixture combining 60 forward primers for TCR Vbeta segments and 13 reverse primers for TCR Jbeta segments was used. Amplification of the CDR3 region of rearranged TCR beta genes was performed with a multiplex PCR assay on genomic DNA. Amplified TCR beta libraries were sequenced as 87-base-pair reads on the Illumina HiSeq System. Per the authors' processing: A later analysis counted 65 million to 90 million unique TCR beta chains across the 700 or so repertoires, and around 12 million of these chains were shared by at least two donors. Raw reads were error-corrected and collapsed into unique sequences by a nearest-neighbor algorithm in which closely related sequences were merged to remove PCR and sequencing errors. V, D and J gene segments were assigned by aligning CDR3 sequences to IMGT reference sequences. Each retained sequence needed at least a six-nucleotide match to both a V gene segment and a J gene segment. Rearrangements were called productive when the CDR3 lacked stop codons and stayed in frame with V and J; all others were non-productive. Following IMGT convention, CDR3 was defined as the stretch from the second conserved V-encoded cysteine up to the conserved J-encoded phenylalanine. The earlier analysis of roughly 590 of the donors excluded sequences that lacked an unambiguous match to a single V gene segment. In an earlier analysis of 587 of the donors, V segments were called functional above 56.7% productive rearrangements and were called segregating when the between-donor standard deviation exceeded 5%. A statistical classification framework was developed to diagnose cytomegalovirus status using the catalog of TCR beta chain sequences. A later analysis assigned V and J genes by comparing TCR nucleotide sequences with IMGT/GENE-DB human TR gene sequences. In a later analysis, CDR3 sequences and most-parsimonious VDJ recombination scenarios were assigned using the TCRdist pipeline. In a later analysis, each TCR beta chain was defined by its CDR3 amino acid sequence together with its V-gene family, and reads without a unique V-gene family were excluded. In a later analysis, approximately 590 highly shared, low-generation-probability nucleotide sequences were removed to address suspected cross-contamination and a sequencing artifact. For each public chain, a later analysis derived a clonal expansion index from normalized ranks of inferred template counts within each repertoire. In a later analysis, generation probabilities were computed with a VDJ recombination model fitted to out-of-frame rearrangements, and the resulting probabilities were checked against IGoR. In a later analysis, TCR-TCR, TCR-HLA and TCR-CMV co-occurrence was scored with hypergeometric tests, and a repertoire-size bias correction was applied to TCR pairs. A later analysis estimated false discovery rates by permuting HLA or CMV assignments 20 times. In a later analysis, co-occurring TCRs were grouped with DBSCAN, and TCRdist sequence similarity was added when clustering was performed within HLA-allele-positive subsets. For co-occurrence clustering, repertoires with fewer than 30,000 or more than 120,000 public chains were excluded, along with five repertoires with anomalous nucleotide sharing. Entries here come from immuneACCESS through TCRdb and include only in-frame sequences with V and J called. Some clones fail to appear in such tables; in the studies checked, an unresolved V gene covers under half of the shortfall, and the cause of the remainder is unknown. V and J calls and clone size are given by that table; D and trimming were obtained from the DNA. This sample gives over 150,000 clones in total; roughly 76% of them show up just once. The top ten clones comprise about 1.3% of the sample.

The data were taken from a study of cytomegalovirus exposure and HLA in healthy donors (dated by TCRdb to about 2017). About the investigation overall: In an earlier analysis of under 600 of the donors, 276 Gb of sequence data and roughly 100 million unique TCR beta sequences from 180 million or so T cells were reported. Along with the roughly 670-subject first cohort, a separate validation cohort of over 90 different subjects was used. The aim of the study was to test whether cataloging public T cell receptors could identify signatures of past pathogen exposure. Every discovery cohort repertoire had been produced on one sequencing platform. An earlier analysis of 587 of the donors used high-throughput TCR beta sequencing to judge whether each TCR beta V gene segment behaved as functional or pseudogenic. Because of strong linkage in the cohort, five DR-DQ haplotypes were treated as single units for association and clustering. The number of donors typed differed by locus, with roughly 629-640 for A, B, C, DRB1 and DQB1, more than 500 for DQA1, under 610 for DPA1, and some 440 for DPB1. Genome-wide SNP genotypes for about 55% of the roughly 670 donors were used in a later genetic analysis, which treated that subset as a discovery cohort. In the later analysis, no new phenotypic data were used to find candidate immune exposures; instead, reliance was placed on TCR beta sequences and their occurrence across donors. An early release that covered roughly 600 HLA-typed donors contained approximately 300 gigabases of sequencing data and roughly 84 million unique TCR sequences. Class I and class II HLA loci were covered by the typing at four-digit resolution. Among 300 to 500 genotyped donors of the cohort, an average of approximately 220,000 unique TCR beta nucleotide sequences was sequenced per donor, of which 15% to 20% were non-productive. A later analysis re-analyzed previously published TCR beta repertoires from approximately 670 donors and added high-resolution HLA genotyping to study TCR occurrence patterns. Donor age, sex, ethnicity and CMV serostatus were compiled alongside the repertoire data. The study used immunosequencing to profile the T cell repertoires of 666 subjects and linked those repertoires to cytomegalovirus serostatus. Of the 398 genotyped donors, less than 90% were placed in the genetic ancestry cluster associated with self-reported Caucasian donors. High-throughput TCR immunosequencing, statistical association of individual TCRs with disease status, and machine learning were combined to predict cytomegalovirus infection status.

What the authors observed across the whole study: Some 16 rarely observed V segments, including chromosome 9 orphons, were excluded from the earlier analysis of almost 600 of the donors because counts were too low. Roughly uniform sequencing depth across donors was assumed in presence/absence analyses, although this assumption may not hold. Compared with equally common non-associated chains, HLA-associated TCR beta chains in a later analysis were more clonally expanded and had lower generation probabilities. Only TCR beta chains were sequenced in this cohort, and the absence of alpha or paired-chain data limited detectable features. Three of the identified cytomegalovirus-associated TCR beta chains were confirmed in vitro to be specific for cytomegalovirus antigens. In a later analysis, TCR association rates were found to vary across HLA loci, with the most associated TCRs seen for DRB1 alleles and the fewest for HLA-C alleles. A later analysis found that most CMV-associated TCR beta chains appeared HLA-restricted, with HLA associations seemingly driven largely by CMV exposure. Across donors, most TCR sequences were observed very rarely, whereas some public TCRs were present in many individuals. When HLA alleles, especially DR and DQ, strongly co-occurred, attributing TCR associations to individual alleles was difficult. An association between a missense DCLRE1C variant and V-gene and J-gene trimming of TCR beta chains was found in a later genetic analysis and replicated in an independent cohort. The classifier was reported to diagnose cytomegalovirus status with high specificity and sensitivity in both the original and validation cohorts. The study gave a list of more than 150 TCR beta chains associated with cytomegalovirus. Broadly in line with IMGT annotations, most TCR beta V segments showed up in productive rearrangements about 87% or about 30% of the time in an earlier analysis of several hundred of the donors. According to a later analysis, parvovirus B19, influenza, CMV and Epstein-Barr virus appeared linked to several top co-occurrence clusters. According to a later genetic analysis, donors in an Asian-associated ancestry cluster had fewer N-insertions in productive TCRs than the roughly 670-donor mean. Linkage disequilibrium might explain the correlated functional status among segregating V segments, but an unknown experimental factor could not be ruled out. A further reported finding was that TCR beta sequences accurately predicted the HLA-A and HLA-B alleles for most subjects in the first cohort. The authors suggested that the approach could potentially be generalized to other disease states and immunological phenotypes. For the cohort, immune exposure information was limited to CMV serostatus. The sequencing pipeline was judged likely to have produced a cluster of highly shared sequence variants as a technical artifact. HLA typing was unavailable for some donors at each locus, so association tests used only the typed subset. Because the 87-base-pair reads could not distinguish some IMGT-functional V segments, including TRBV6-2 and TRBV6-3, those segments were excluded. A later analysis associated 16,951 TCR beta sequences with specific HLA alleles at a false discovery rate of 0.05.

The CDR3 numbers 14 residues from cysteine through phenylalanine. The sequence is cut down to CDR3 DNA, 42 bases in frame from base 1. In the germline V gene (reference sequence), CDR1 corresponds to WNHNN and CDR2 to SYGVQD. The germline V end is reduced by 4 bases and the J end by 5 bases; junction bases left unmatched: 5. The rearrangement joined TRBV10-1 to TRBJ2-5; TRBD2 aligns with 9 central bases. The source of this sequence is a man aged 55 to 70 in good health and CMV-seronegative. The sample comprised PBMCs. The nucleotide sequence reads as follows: TGCGCCAGCAGTGCCGGGACTAGCTACGAGACCCAGTACTTC. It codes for CASSAGTSYETQYF.